This T cell receptor beta chain was observed in a study of blood T cell repertoires in COVID-19. Per the original data handling: Amplifying reference gene primers gave estimates of nucleated cell counts. Method: immunoSEQ multiplex PCR; TCRdb's copy keeps in-frame clones and lacks some. V, J and clone size are those of that table, while D and trimming were read from the DNA. The sample has tens of thousands of clones; over 75% are singletons. This clone was detected only a few times. Germline V gene lookup returns CDR1 SGHDN and CDR2 FVKESK. The trim removed 3 bases at V and 5 bases at J, leaving 6 bases unmatched. The CDR3 covers 14 residues.

Sequencing input: peripheral blood. This chain connects TRBV14 to TRBJ2-7; 8 bases align to TRBD1. The clonotype was recovered from a human donor in a cohort sampled during active COVID-19. The CDR3 nucleotides read TGTGCCAGCAGCCATTTCCAGGGGGCCAACGAGCAGTACTTC. It encodes CASSHFQGANEQYF.